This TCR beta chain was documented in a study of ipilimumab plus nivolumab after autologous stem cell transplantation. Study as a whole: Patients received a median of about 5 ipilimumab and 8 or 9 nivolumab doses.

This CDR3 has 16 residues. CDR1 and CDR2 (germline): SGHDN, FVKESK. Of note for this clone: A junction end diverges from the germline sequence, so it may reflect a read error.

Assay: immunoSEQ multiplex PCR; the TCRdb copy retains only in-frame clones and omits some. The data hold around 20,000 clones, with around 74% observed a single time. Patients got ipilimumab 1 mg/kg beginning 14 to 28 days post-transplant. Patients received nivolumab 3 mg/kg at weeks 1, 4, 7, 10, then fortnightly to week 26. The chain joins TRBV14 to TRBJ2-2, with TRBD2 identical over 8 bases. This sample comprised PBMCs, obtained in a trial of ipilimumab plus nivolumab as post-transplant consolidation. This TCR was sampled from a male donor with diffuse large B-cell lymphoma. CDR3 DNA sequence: TGTGCCAGCAGCCAGTGGAAGACTAGCGATACCGGAGAGCTGTTTTTT. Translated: CASSQWKTSDTGELFF.